One sample yielded the 9 T cell receptor beta chains listed below, sequenced in a study. MiXCR was run by TCRdb on the RT-PCR reads, yielding one entry per CDR3 protein. The sample yields about 680,000 distinct CDR3 sequences, 14% seen once. Material: memory CD4+ T cells from blood. These receptors were obtained from a female donor in good health, serving as a healthy control.

The CDR3 sequence is CAIIRDSPYEQYF. For the CDR3, the DNA is TGTGCCATAATCCGGGACTCACCCTACGAGCAGTACTTC. The J gene is TRBJ2-7, the V gene TRBV28, with D maybe TRBD2 (6 bases). The germline V gene encodes CDR1 MDHEN and CDR2 SYDVKM. The CDR3 totals 13 residues. Trimming cost V 10 bases and J 2 bases, with 15 bases left between them.

This clonotype was recorded at least ten times. J is TRBJ2-7 and V is TRBV5-1; D is possibly TRBD1 or TRBD2 (5 bases each). With 6 bases removed from V and 0 bases from J, the gap between germline ends came to 16 bases. Germline CDR1 is SGHRS and CDR2 is YFSETQ. The CDR3 sequence is 15 residues long. CDR3 nucleotide sequence: TGCGCCAGCACCCGTGACGGGACGAGCTCCTACGAGCAGTACTTC. Protein sequence: CASTRDGTSSYEQYF.

This clonotype was seen more than once but under ten times. This chain joins TRBV3-1 and TRBJ1-5; D call uncertain. V dropped 4 bases and J dropped 3 bases, with 10 bases sitting between them. Germline V gene lookup returns CDR1 LGHDT and CDR2 YNNKEL (reference sequence). The CDR3 contains 14 residues. CDR3 sequence: CASSPSYPNQPQHF. The CDR3 DNA is TGTGCCAGCAGCCCTTCGTATCCCAATCAGCCCCAGCATTTT.

In this sample, this clonotype turned up a few times. The chain combines TRBV10-3 with TRBJ1-5; 8 bases map to TRBD1. The trim removed 5 bases at V and 2 bases at J, leaving 5 bases unmatched. This CDR3 contains 15 residues. The V gene's germline CDR1 is ENHRY and CDR2 SYGVKD. CDR3 bases: TGTGCCATCAGTATGGACAGGGTCGGCAATCAGCCCCAGCATTTT. The encoded protein is CAISMDRVGNQPQHF.

At least ten counts were recorded for this clonotype. The V and J genes are TRBV4-2 and TRBJ2-3; unclear D gene. This CDR3 is 15 amino acids long. The germline V and J ends were trimmed by 0 bases and 4 bases, with 11 bases remaining between them. Germline V gene lookup returns CDR1 LGHNA and CDR2 YNFKEQ. CDR3: CASSQDHARPDTQYF. DNA for the CDR3: TGTGCCAGCAGCCAAGATCACGCTAGGCCAGATACGCAGTATTTT.

V usage is TRBV12-3 or TRBV12-4 and J usage is TRBJ1-1; 7 nucleotides agree with TRBD1. The V segment lost 8 bases and the J segment 2 bases; nucleotides outside the gene matches: 8. CDR3 length: 14 residues. The CDR3 DNA follows: TGTGCCAGCGGACAAAGGGACAGTAACACTGAAGCTTTCTTT. Translated: CASGQRDSNTEAFF.

The CDR3 DNA reads TGTGCCAGCAGTTTAGGGGGGACAGCCGAGCAGTACTTC. The encoded protein is CASSLGGTAEQYF. The rearrangement uses TRBV12-3 or TRBV12-4 and TRBJ2-7, with TRBD1 identical over 7 bases. Trimming removed 1 base from V and 6 bases from J; junction bases left unmatched: 3. This CDR3 is built from 13 residues.

A few counts support this clonotype. V is TRBV3-1 and J is TRBJ2-7; no definite D call. This CDR3 spans 14 amino acids. The germline V gene has CDR1 LGHDT and CDR2 YNNKEL (reference sequence). V dropped 6 bases and J dropped 5 bases, with 17 bases sitting between them. The chain's CDR3 is CASSQQSTVDEQYF. DNA of the CDR3: TGTGCCAGCAGTCAACAATCGACTGTCGACGAGCAGTACTTC.

This clonotype occurred many times. This sequence joins TRBV5-1 and TRBJ2-1; D possibly corresponds to TRBD2 (6 bases). V dropped 0 bases and J dropped 3 bases, with 7 bases sitting between them. The germline CDR1 and CDR2 sequences are SGHRS and YFSETQ. The CDR3 sequence is 14 residues long. CDR3 nucleotide sequence: TGCGCCAGCAGCTTGGGGGGGGACTACAATGAGCAGTTCTTC. This sequence encodes CASSLGGDYNEQFF.